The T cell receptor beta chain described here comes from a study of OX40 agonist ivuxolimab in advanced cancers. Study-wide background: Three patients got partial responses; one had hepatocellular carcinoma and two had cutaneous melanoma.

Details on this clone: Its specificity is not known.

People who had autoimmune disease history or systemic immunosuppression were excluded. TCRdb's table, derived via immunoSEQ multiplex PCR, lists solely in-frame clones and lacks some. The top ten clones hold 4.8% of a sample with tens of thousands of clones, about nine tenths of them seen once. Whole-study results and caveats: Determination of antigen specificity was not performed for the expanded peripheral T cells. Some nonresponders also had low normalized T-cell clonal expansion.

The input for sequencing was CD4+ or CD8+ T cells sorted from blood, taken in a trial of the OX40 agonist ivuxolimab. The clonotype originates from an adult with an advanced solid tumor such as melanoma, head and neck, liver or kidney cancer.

CDR3 loop: CATSRDDQGFWNEQFF. CDR3 bases: TGTGCCACCAGCAGAGATGATCAGGGTTTTTGGAATGAGCAGTTCTTC. The chain combines TRBV15 with TRBJ2-1, with a possible D match to TRBD1 (5 bases). In germline, CDR1 is LNHNV, CDR2 YYDKDF (reference sequence). V dropped 0 bases and J dropped 7 bases, with 16 bases sitting between them. CDR3 length: 16 amino acids.